These 27 T cell receptor beta chains were all obtained from the same sample, sequenced in a study of cytomegalovirus exposure and HLA in healthy donors. Amplification used 60 Vbeta primers and 13 Jbeta primers. Method: immunoSEQ multiplex PCR; TCRdb's copy keeps in-frame clones and lacks some. The table records 100,000 or so clones, around 75% of them present only once. The sequenced sample consisted of PBMCs. The receptors derive from a man in his forties or fifties in good health and CMV-seronegative.

This clone occurred a few times. This chain uses TRBV25-1 with TRBJ2-1; unclear D gene. The V gene lost 5 bases and the J gene lost 0 bases, with 11 bases spanning the gap. This CDR3 is built from 15 residues. Germline CDR1 MGHDK, CDR2 SYGVNS. Written as DNA, the CDR3 is TGTGCCAGCAGTTCGTTAGAGAGCTCCTACAATGAGCAGTTCTTC. The encoded protein is CASSSLESSYNEQFF.

The chain is built from TRBV6-1 and TRBJ2-5, with 7 bases identical to TRBD2. The CDR3 extends over 15 amino acids. Germline CDR1 MNHNS, CDR2 SASEGT. V lost 4 bases, J lost 6 bases, and 11 bases stayed unmatched. The CDR3 protein is CASSAQDVGGKTQYF. CDR3 coding DNA: TGTGCCAGCAGTGCTCAGGACGTCGGGGGGAAGACCCAGTACTTC.

The J gene is TRBJ2-7, the V gene TRBV18, with TRBD1 as a possible D gene (6 bases). The CDR3 loop spans 16 amino acids. V dropped 3 bases and J dropped 2 bases, with 17 bases sitting between them. Germline V gene sequence: CDR1 KGHSH, CDR2 LQKENI. The CDR3 region is CASSPQPRGTAYEQYF. In DNA form, the CDR3 reads TGTGCCAGCTCACCCCAGCCAAGGGGGACGGCCTACGAGCAGTACTTC.

In the case of this clone: The sample has other DNA sequences that encode this CDR3 too. This sequence joins TRBV28 and TRBJ2-7; a possible D gene is TRBD1 (6 bases). V gave up 1 base and J gave up 4 bases, with 11 bases separating them. Germline CDR1 MDHEN, CDR2 SYDVKM. CDR3 length equals 14 residues. The DNA of the CDR3 is TGTGCCAGCAGTTTATTAGGGGGATCTTACGAGCAGTACTTC. Its protein product is CASSLLGGSYEQYF. Full variable domain (rest looked up from reference TRBV28 and TRBJ2-7): DVKVTQSSRYLVKRTGEKVFLECVQDMDHENMFWYRQDPGLGLRLIYFSYDVKMKEKGDIPEGYSVSREKKERFSLILESASTNQTSMYLCASSLLGGSYEQYFGPGTRLTVT.

This clone was detected only a few times. The V call is TRBV2, the J call TRBJ1-4, with D perhaps matching TRBD1 (5 bases). Looked up from germline, CDR1 is SNHLY and CDR2 is FYNNEI. The CDR3 consists of 16 residues. V was shortened by 4 bases and J by 6 bases, with 18 bases between the two germline ends. CDR3 region: CASSGSSTVTYEKLFF. Here the CDR3 DNA reads TGTGCCAGCAGTGGATCGTCGACAGTTACTTATGAAAAACTGTTTTTT. Looking up the rest from reference TRBV2 and TRBJ1-4 gives the full variable domain: EPEVTQTPSHQVTQMGQEVILRCVPISNHLYFYWYRQILGQKVEFLVSFYNNEISEKSEIFDDQFSVERPDGSNFTLKIRSTKLEDSAMYFCASSGSSTVTYEKLFFGSGTQLSVL.

V and J are TRBV4-2 and TRBJ1-4; TRBD1 matches at 8 bases. V gave up 3 bases and J gave up 4 bases; unmatched junction bases: 4. Germline V lookup: CDR1 LGHNA, CDR2 YNFKEQ. CDR3 length: 15 residues. The CDR3 DNA reads as TGTGCCAGCAGCCAGACAGGGGAATATAATGAAAAACTGTTTTTT. Its translation: CASSQTGEYNEKLFF.

This clone is a singleton in its sample. V and J are TRBV10-3 and TRBJ1-6, with TRBD1 matching over 8 bases. Trimming cost V 6 bases and J 7 bases; bases outside gene matches: 2. From germline, CDR1 is ENHRY and CDR2 SYGVKD. This CDR3 comprises 13 residues. The DNA of the CDR3 is TGTGCCATCAGAGGACAGGGAAATTCACCCCTCCACTTT. Its protein product is CAIRGQGNSPLHF.

V usage is TRBV7-8 and J usage is TRBJ1-1, with D possibly being TRBD1 (5 bases). The V end lost 0 bases, the J end lost 4 bases, and 9 bases lay between the germline ends. CDR3 length equals 14 residues. The germline gives CDR1 SGHVS, CDR2 FQNEAQ. CDR3: CASSLALGVTEAFF. CDR3 nucleotides: TGTGCCAGCAGCTTAGCTCTAGGGGTCACTGAAGCTTTCTTT.

The J gene is TRBJ2-5, the V gene TRBV27; D may be TRBD1 (6 bases). This CDR3 comprises 16 residues. Trimming pared 4 bases from V and 3 bases from J, leaving 18 bases between. Germline V gene sequence: CDR1 MNHEY, CDR2 SMNVEV (reference sequence). This CDR3 reads CASSSVWTEGEETQYF. The CDR3, as DNA: TGTGCCAGCAGTTCGGTATGGACAGAGGGTGAAGAGACCCAGTACTTC.

The chain uses TRBV30 and TRBJ2-1, with 8 nucleotides matching TRBD2. The germline CDR1 and CDR2 sequences are GTSNPN and SVGIG (reference sequence). This CDR3 contains 15 residues. V lost 2 bases and J lost 12; bases outside the gene matches: 15. Here the CDR3 DNA reads TGTGCCTGGAGTTGGGGGGGTCTAGCGGGCGGCGCGCAGTTCTTC. It yields the protein CAWSWGGLAGGAQFF.

The rearrangement joins TRBV28 to TRBJ1-5, with D unclear. CDR1 is MDHEN and CDR2 is SYDVKM in the germline V gene. The CDR3 runs to 15 residues. V lost 7 bases to trimming and J lost 0 bases, with 13 bases between them. CDR3 region: CASTSAPGSNQPQHF. DNA of the CDR3: TGTGCCAGCACATCAGCTCCGGGTAGCAATCAGCCCCAGCATTTT.

V is TRBV27 and J is TRBJ2-1; perhaps TRBD2 as D (6 bases). Per germline, CDR1 MNHEY and CDR2 SMNVEV (reference sequence). V shed 5 bases and J shed 4 bases, with 15 bases lying between them. The CDR3 totals 15 residues. The CDR3 DNA is TGTGCCAGCAGTATTAGCGGTACCCCTTACAATGAGCAGTTCTTC. Translation: CASSISGTPYNEQFF.

The V and J genes are TRBV30 and TRBJ2-1, with 10 bases identical to TRBD2. Per germline, CDR1 GTSNPN and CDR2 SVGIG (reference sequence). Trimming removed 4 bases from V and 10 bases from J; junction bases left unmatched: 7. This CDR3 contains 13 residues. CDR3 DNA: TGTGCCTGGACTAGCGGGGGCTACAGGGAGCAGTTCTTC. It yields the protein CAWTSGGYREQFF.

This clone was seen a single time. V usage is TRBV20-1 and J usage is TRBJ1-4; D is possibly TRBD1 (5 bases). The V end lost 5 bases, the J end lost 10 bases, and 11 bases lay between the germline ends. CDR1 DFQATT and CDR2 SNEGSKA come from the germline V gene (reference sequence). This CDR3 is 11 amino acids long. The CDR3 DNA is TGCAGTGCTGGGGCCGCAGGAAAACTGTTTTTT. Protein sequence: CSAGAAGKLFF.

On this clone: Germline is not matched at one junction end, which may reflect a read error. The chain uses TRBV5-1 and TRBJ1-6; TRBD1 might be the D (6 bases). The CDR3 totals 14 residues. Germline V CDR1 and CDR2: SGHRS, YFSETQ. The CDR3 reads CASTLGQPNSPLHF. The CDR3 bases are TGCGCCAGCACCTTGGGACAACCGAATTCACCCCTCCACTTT.

The J gene is TRBJ1-2, the V gene TRBV15; weak D call: TRBD1 (5 bases). This CDR3 has 14 amino acids. The germline V gene has CDR1 LNHNV and CDR2 YYDKDF (reference sequence). The V end lost 4 bases, the J end lost 5 bases, and 14 bases lay between the germline ends. The CDR3 nucleotides are TGTGCCACCAGCACCCTCGTCGGGGGTTATGGCTACACCTTC. Amino acids: CATSTLVGGYGYTF.

The chain employs TRBV18 and TRBJ1-6; 9 nucleotides line up with TRBD1. The ends lost 2 bases at V and 4 bases at J; junction bases unmatched: 12. The CDR3 sequence is 19 residues long. Germline values: CDR1 KGHSH, CDR2 LQKENI. CDR3 coding DNA: TGTGCCAGCTCACCAGAACCACAGGGGGCCCTTTCTTATAATTCACCCCTCCACTTT. As protein: CASSPEPQGALSYNSPLHF.

V usage is TRBV4-2 and J usage is TRBJ2-1; 9 bases are shared with TRBD2. Germline lookup yields CDR1 LGHNA and CDR2 YNFKEQ. The CDR3 loop spans 15 amino acids. The V segment lost 4 bases and the J segment 6 bases; nucleotides outside the gene matches: 7. The CDR3 loop is CASSPPGLASNEQFF. CDR3 DNA sequence: TGTGCCAGCAGCCCACCGGGACTAGCCTCCAATGAGCAGTTCTTC.

This rearrangement joins TRBV7-2 to TRBJ2-5; D gene ambiguous. Trimming stripped 5 bases from V and 6 bases from J, with 13 bases between. Germline V gene sequence: CDR1 SGHTA, CDR2 FQGNSA. This CDR3 is built from 13 residues. The CDR3 loop reads CASSRGGVQTQYF. Written as DNA, the CDR3 is TGTGCCAGCAGCCGCGGTGGTGTCCAGACCCAGTACTTC. Combining the CDR3 with reference TRBV7-2 and TRBJ2-5 gives the whole variable domain GAGVSQSPSNKVTEKGKDVELRCDPISGHTALYWYRQSLGQGLEFLIYFQGNSAPDKSGLPSDRFSAERTGGSVSTLTIQRTQQEDSAVYLCASSRGGVQTQYFGPGTRLLVL.

This clone was counted a single time. The CDR3 region has the DNA TGTGCCGCCGGGCGGGAGGGCTCCTACAATGAGCAGTTCTTC. Its translation is CAAGREGSYNEQFF. The gene calls are TRBV7-9 and TRBJ2-1, with 9 bases matching TRBD2. CDR3 size: 14 residues. CDR1 is SEHNR and CDR2 is FQNEAQ in the germline V gene (reference sequence). V lost 11 bases, J lost 0 bases, and 5 bases stayed unmatched.

The chain joins TRBV11-2 to TRBJ2-3; the match to TRBD2 covers 16 bases. With V trimmed by 5 bases and J by 3 bases, 8 bases remained unmatched. The CDR3 loop spans 18 amino acids. Germline CDR1 and CDR2: SGHAT and FQNNGV. CDR3 residues: CASSPGTSGGAGTDTQYF. The CDR3 DNA follows: TGTGCCAGCAGCCCGGGGACTAGCGGGGGGGCCGGGACAGATACGCAGTATTTT.

In DNA form, the CDR3 reads TGTGCCAGCAGAGTTACTAGCGGGGCACGAACCGGGGAGCTGTTTTTT. Protein: CASRVTSGARTGELFF. The rearrangement uses TRBV27 and TRBJ2-2, with 10 bases aligning to TRBD2. V dropped 6 bases and J dropped 5; count of bases not matched to a gene: 9. This CDR3 comprises 16 residues. From germline, CDR1 is MNHEY and CDR2 SMNVEV (reference sequence).

The chain has TRBV7-2 and TRBJ2-5; TRBD2 agrees at 9 bases. The CDR3 contains 18 residues. Germline V lookup: CDR1 SGHTA, CDR2 FQGNSA. Trimming at V came to 5 bases and at J to 5 bases, leaving 18 bases not matched to a gene. CDR3 region: CASSPLVARRRGGETQYF. In nucleotides, the CDR3 is TGTGCCAGCAGCCCGTTAGTGGCCCGGCGGCGGGGGGGCGAGACCCAGTACTTC. Based on the CDR3 plus reference TRBV7-2 and TRBJ2-5, the full variable domain is GAGVSQSPSNKVTEKGKDVELRCDPISGHTALYWYRQSLGQGLEFLIYFQGNSAPDKSGLPSDRFSAERTGGSVSTLTIQRTQQEDSAVYLCASSPLVARRRGGETQYFGPGTRLLVL.

This chain joins TRBV5-8 and TRBJ2-3; D gene ambiguous. Germline loops: CDR1 SGHTS, CDR2 YDEGEE. The length of the CDR3 is 15 residues. Trimming removed 3 bases at V and 1 base at J, with 12 bases between. The CDR3 reads CASSSLGPRTDTQYF. CDR3 nucleotide sequence: TGTGCCAGCAGCTCGCTTGGGCCCCGCACAGATACGCAGTATTTT.

V usage is TRBV15 and J usage is TRBJ1-4; D unresolved. Looked up from germline, CDR1 is LNHNV and CDR2 is YYDKDF (reference sequence). The CDR3 runs 16 residues. Between the trimmed V and J ends, which lost 1 base and 0 bases, there was a span of 9 bases. This CDR3 reads CATSRVRGATNEKLFF. DNA for the CDR3: TGTGCCACCAGCAGAGTACGCGGGGCAACTAATGAAAAACTGTTTTTT.

The gene calls are TRBV30 and TRBJ1-5; tentative D call: TRBD1 (5 bases). The CDR3 has 13 amino acids. The germline V gene has CDR1 GTSNPN and CDR2 SVGIG (reference sequence). Deletions cut 2 bases from V and 5 bases from J, with 10 bases between. The DNA for the CDR3 is TGTGCCTGGAGTAAGGGGAATGATCAGCCCCAGCATTTT. Protein: CAWSKGNDQPQHF.

This clone was seen once. J is TRBJ2-5 and V is TRBV5-1; 10 bases are a match to TRBD2. The DNA end is more similar to TRBJ2-7, so the J call may be wrong. This CDR3 has 16 amino acids. Looked up from germline, CDR1 is SGHRS and CDR2 is YFSETQ. DNA of the CDR3: TGCGCCAGCAGCTTGGTGACTAGCGGGCCCAGCTACGAGCAGTACTTC. Its protein is CASSLVTSGPSYEQYF.